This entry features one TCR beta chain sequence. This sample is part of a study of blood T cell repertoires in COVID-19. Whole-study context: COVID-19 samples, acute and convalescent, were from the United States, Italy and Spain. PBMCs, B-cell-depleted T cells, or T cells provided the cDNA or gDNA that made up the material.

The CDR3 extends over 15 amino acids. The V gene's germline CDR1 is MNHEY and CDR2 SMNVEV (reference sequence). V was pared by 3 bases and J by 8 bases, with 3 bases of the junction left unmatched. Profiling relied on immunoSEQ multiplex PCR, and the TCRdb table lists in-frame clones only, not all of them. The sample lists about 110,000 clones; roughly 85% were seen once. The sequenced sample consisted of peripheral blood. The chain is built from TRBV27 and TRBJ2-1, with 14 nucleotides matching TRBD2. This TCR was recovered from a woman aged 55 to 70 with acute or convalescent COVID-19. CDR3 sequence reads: CASSLGLAGVHEQFF. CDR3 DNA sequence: TGTGCCAGCAGTTTGGGACTAGCGGGAGTTCATGAGCAGTTCTTC.